These T cell receptor beta chains were read from a single sample in a study of blood T cell repertoires in COVID-19. Sequencing was performed with immunoSEQ multiplex PCR; in TCRdb, only in-frame clones are kept and a portion is missing. Found here are tens of thousands of clones, around 82% of them singletons; the top ten hold around two fifths. Material for sequencing was peripheral blood. These receptors were obtained from an elderly woman with active or convalescent COVID-19. Both conserved end residues are part of each CDR3. A D gene is named only where the DNA matches it firmly. Some rows have no size entry. The others give once, few or many, or a class for an expanded clone.

abundance,j_gene,d_gene,v_gene,CDR3nt,CDR3aa
NA,TRBJ1-5,NA,TRBV19,TGTGCCAGTAGGGGCCCCAGGGAGGGCAATCAGCCCCAGCATTTT,CASRGPREGNQPQHF
NA,TRBJ1-1,NA,TRBV29-1,TGCAGCGTCCTTTGGGGCCAACTGAACACTGAAGCTTTCTTT,CSVLWGQLNTEAFF
NA,TRBJ1-1,NA,TRBV29-1,TGCAGCGTTCAAAAGGACATTCTGGGCACTGAAGCTTTCTTT,CSVQKDILGTEAFF
NA,TRBJ1-1,NA,TRBV18,TGTGCCAGCTCAGGTGCTGGGGCCACTGAAGCTTTCTTT,CASSGAGATEAFF
NA,TRBJ2-2,NA,TRBV27,TGTGCCAGCAGTTTATTCAGGGTCGGCACCGGGGAGCTGTTTTTT,CASSLFRVGTGELFF
NA,TRBJ1-1,NA,TRBV3-1/TRBV3-2,TGTGCCAGCAGCCAAGAGGGGGGGAACACTGAAGCTTTCTTT,CASSQEGGNTEAFF
NA,TRBJ1-5,NA,TRBV4-2,TGTGCCAGCAGCGTGGACCTAGCTAATCAGCCCCAGCATTTT,CASSVDLANQPQHF
NA,TRBJ1-2,NA,TRBV2,TGTGCCAGCAGTCAGATCTCATTACAGGGAGGGAATGGCTACACCTTC,CASSQISLQGGNGYTF
NA,TRBJ1-1,TRBD1,TRBV6-5,TGTGCCAGCAGTAAGGAGGGGACAGGAGAAGCTTTCTTT,CASSKEGTGEAFF
few,TRBJ2-1,TRBD2,TRBV9,TGTGCCAGCAGAGGACTAGCGGGAGGTACTATTGATGAGCAGTTCTTC,CASRGLAGGTIDEQFF
once,TRBJ1-1,TRBD1,TRBV30,TGTGCCTGGAGGACAGGGGGAGGAACTGAAGCTTTCTTT,CAWRTGGGTEAFF
NA,TRBJ2-7,NA,TRBV6-5,TGTGCCAGCAGTTACTCGCGGGGACTCCCAAACTACGAGCAGTACTTC,CASSYSRGLPNYEQYF
NA,TRBJ2-4,NA,TRBV23-1,TGCGCCAGCAGTCAATCGATGGGGAGGTTAGCCAAAAACATTCAGTACTTC,CASSQSMGRLAKNIQYF
NA,TRBJ1-1,NA,TRBV7-9,TGTGCCAGCCAAGGTCAGGGGCCGGTGAACACTGAAGCTTTCTTT,CASQGQGPVNTEAFF
NA,TRBJ2-7,TRBD1,TRBV5-1,TGCGCCAGCAGCTTGACGGGACAGGGGATGTACGAGCAGTACTTC,CASSLTGQGMYEQYF
NA,TRBJ1-5,TRBD1,TRBV5-8,TGTGCCAGCAGCCGACAGGGGGGAAGGGGCAATCAGCCCCAGCATTTT,CASSRQGGRGNQPQHF
NA,TRBJ1-5,NA,TRBV6-1,TGTGCCAGCAGTGGACGAGGGCCTGGGATCTATCAGCCCCAGCATTTT,CASSGRGPGIYQPQHF
NA,TRBJ1-1,NA,TRBV11-2,TGTGCCAGCAGCTTAGGGCAGGGGAACACTGAAGCTTTCTTT,CASSLGQGNTEAFF
once,TRBJ1-5,TRBD1,TRBV25-1,TGTGCCAGCCCGGGACAGGCACTGATATATAGCAATCAGCCCCAGCATTTT,CASPGQALIYSNQPQHF
few,TRBJ1-1,NA,TRBV27,TGTGCCAGCAGTTTATCCAGGGTTTCTGGGGAAGCTTTCTTT,CASSLSRVSGEAFF
NA,TRBJ2-7,TRBD2,TRBV24-1,TGTGCCACCAGTGGGGGGGGGAGAAACGAGCAGTACTTC,CATSGGGRNEQYF
NA,TRBJ2-1,NA,TRBV18,TGTGCCAGCTCACTCGGGTTCCTTGAGCAGTTCTTC,CASSLGFLEQFF
NA,TRBJ2-1,TRBD2,TRBV11-1,TGTGCCAGCAGCTTGTCACCCACGGGACTAAAAAATGAGCAGTTCTTC,CASSLSPTGLKNEQFF
NA,TRBJ1-5,TRBD1,TRBV27,TGTACCAGCAGGAGGACAGGGGGCGCGGGCAATCAGCCCCAGCATTTT,CTSRRTGGAGNQPQHF